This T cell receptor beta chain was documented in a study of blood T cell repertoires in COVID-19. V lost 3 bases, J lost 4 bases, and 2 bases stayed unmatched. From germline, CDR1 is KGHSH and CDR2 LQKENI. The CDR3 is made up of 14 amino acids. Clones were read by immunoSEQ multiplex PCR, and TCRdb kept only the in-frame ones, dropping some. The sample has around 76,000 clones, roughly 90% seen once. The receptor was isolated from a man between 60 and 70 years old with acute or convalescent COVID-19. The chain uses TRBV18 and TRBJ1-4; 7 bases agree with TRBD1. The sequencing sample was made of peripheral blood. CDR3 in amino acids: CASSPAGGNEKLFF. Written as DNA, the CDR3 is TGTGCCAGCTCACCGGCAGGGGGTAATGAAAAACTGTTTTTT.